The rows below give T cell receptor beta chains drawn from one sample of a study of T-cell memory formation after mild COVID-19. One entry per CDR3 protein, called by TCRdb with MiXCR from the 5' RACE reads. The data show 200,000 or so distinct CDR3 sequences, with roughly 16% seen just once and around 2% held by the top ten. Sequencing input: PBMCs or a T cell subset sorted from them (not recorded which). The receptors come from an adult woman who had mild COVID-19 (a few samples of this study predate the infection). Cell type and time point are not known. Each CDR3 is given without its conserved first and last residue. Fields, in order: V gene, J gene, CDR3 protein.

>TRBV11-3|TRBJ2-3
ASSLDGASTDTQY
>TRBV20-1|TRBJ2-5
SARQGGETQY
>TRBV4-3|TRBJ2-3
ASSQEVGLAGAVDTQY
>TRBV6-1|TRBJ2-7
ASSDRLGKYEQY
>TRBV12-3/TRBV12-4|TRBJ1-2
ASSLEYRGGYT
>TRBV5-1|TRBJ2-2
ASSFYPGTSTGELF
>TRBV7-9|TRBJ2-7
ASSLRGGEQY
>TRBV4-1|TRBJ1-4
ASSREGDEKLF
>TRBV7-6|TRBJ2-7
ASSLGNSGLSYEQY
>TRBV12-3/TRBV12-4|TRBJ2-1
ASSWGQSSSYNEQF
>TRBV28|TRBJ2-4
ASTGPPPDKNIQY
>TRBV24-1|TRBJ2-3
ATSDLSLRGKTDTQY
>TRBV10-3|TRBJ2-3
AIRDQASTDTQY
>TRBV6-1|TRBJ1-2
ASSPGQGVEGYT
>TRBV7-2|TRBJ2-3
ASSQERQGSTDTQY
>TRBV2|TRBJ2-2
ASRGDRGNTGELF
>TRBV28|TRBJ2-7
ASSFAGRPSYEQY
>TRBV5-1|TRBJ2-1
ASSDPSGSYNEQF
>TRBV27|TRBJ1-5
ASSFRSPRDQPQH
>TRBV12-3/TRBV12-4|TRBJ2-7
ASSRTGRGQY
>TRBV29-1|TRBJ2-7
SVEGPRGQAYEQY
>TRBV7-9|TRBJ1-2
ASSFGGMLGYT
>TRBV5-1|TRBJ2-1
ASSLARDRELNEQF
>TRBV9|TRBJ2-5
ASSVEATGPFQETQY
>TRBV5-6|TRBJ2-7
ASSPGRLSAHEQY
>TRBV11-2|TRBJ1-1
ASSPSTGGTGTEAF
>TRBV7-9|TRBJ1-1
ASSSAYSAF
>TRBV7-2|TRBJ2-6
ASSLSYSGANVLT
>TRBV7-9|TRBJ2-5
ASSSYGGQTQY
>TRBV12-3/TRBV12-4|TRBJ2-1
ASSSPTAGNNEQF
>TRBV7-2|TRBJ2-2
ASSFRRELDTGELF
>TRBV20-1|TRBJ1-5
SARETGFGQPQH
>TRBV19|TRBJ1-5
ASSYPGGKNQPQH
>TRBV5-1|TRBJ1-1
ASSRQADTEAF
>TRBV24-1|TRBJ2-7
ATSGGQGRYEQY
>TRBV29-1|TRBJ1-3
SVVISSGNTIY
>TRBV7-3|TRBJ2-5
ASSLNRETQY
>TRBV6-2/TRBV6-3|TRBJ2-1
AGSMGHPRTSGSLHEQF
>TRBV6-1|TRBJ1-1
ASGWGAQMNTEAF
>TRBV4-1|TRBJ2-1
ASSLTQGLGNEQF
>TRBV7-9|TRBJ1-2
ASSLSGGTDTPNYGYT
>TRBV7-2|TRBJ2-3
ASNLAGGPGTDTQY
>TRBV11-3|TRBJ2-5
ASSEGPQETQY
>TRBV3-1|TRBJ1-1
AASTANTEAF
>TRBV10-3|TRBJ2-3
AIEALRSGTTDTQY
>TRBV5-6|TRBJ1-6
ASSVPGYDSPLH